The source of this T cell receptor beta chain is a study of cytomegalovirus exposure and HLA in healthy donors. The study's findings and limits: With DRB1 most and HLA-C fewest, TCR association rates differed between HLA loci in a later analysis.

Comments on this clone: Its antigen is not identified.

Researchers ran the PCR with 60 Vbeta and 13 Jbeta primers. The assay was immunoSEQ multiplex PCR, and TCRdb's table has in-frame clones only and misses some. The table includes some 200,000 clones, around 83% detected once. This CDR3 is 15 amino acids long. The junction had 7 bases not matched to a gene; V was cut back by 3 bases and J by 5 bases. Germline assignment: CDR1 SGHAT and CDR2 FQNNGV. J is TRBJ2-1 and V is TRBV11-2, with 7 bases identical to TRBD2. The origin of this receptor is a girl between 10 and 17 years old in good health and CMV-seronegative. Sequenced: PBMCs. The CDR3 loop is CASSFFGTNHNEQFF. DNA for the CDR3: TGTGCCAGCAGCTTCTTCGGGACTAACCACAATGAGCAGTTCTTC.